Shown below are 29 T cell receptor beta chains from a single sample sequenced in a study of human T cells and chemical hapten exposure. TCRdb called the RACE reads again in MiXCR, with one record for every CDR3 protein. The sample lists roughly 380,000 distinct CDR3 sequences, roughly 5.3% occurring once. The time point is: pre-sensitization, week 0. The treatment: therapeutic diphenylcyclopropenone sensitization with weekly scalp DPC. The sample consisted of whole blood, taken in connection with sensitization to the hapten diphenylcyclopropenone (DPC). The receptors stem from a woman aged 45-59 years with alopecia areata. Some clones in this sample may be carry-over from other donors' samples.

This clonotype was seen at least ten times. The J gene is TRBJ2-6, the V gene TRBV9; no clear D gene. Trimming cost V 4 bases and J 0 bases, with 8 bases left between them. The germline gives CDR1 SGDLS, CDR2 YYNGEE. CDR3 length: 15 residues. CDR3 amino acids: CASSNRRSGANVLTF. The CDR3 DNA is TGTGCCAGCAGCAATCGCCGCTCTGGGGCCAACGTCCTGACTTTC. Variable domain in full (rest from reference TRBV9 and TRBJ2-6): DSGVTQTPKHLITATGQRVTLRCSPRSGDLSVYWYQQSLDQGLQFLIQYYNGEERAKGNILERFSAQQFPDLHSELNLSSLELGDSALYFCASSNRRSGANVLTFGAGSRLTVL.

Note on this clonotype: A much larger clone is a single base away; this may be a read error. The J gene is TRBJ2-5, the V gene TRBV11-2, with TRBD1 matching over 9 bases. V lost 4 bases and J lost 10; bases outside the gene matches: 13. Germline V gene lookup returns CDR1 SGHAT and CDR2 FQNNGV. CDR3 length: 15 amino acids. CDR3 in amino acids: CASSSYWGQGQIQYF. CDR3 nucleotides: TGTGCCAGCAGCTCCTATTGGGGACAGGGTCAGATCCAGTACTTC. Full variable domain (remainder filled in from reference TRBV11-2 and TRBJ2-5): EAGVAQSPRYKIIEKRQSVAFWCNPISGHATLYWYQQILGQGPKLLIQFQNNGVVDDSQLPKDRFSAERLKGVDSTLKIQPAKLEDSAVYLCASSSYWGQGQIQYFGPGTRLLVL.

This clonotype has ten or more counts. This chain uses TRBV11-2 with TRBJ1-2; 8 nucleotides agree with TRBD1. Unmatched junction bases numbered 4, after V lost 5 bases and J lost 8 bases. Looked up from germline, CDR1 is SGHAT and CDR2 is FQNNGV. The CDR3 consists of 12 residues. The CDR3 region is CASSLTGEGYTF. CDR3 nucleotide sequence: TGTGCCAGCAGCCTGACAGGGGAAGGCTACACCTTC. The variable domain in full, with the rest retrieved from reference TRBV11-2 and TRBJ1-2, is EAGVAQSPRYKIIEKRQSVAFWCNPISGHATLYWYQQILGQGPKLLIQFQNNGVVDDSQLPKDRFSAERLKGVDSTLKIQPAKLEDSAVYLCASSLTGEGYTFGSGTRLTVV.

In its sample, this clonotype was seen many times. V gene TRBV20-1 combines with J gene TRBJ2-6; D unclear. This CDR3 has 13 residues. From germline, CDR1 is DFQATT and CDR2 SNEGSKA (reference sequence). The V and J ends lost 4 bases and 4 bases respectively, with 8 bases between them. The CDR3 loop reads CSAKDPGANVLTF. The CDR3 DNA sequence: TGCAGTGCTAAGGACCCGGGGGCCAACGTCCTGACTTTC.

This clonotype was counted a few times. The rearrangement uses TRBV3-1 and TRBJ2-1; TRBD1 might be the D (6 bases). CDR3 size: 19 residues. Germline CDR1 and CDR2: LGHDT and YNNKEL (reference sequence). Trimming pared 0 bases from V and 0 bases from J, leaving 18 bases between. CDR3 region: CASSQDGGHSPSSYNEQFF. CDR3 coding DNA: TGTGCCAGCAGCCAAGATGGGGGCCACTCCCCCTCCTCCTACAATGAGCAGTTCTTC.

CDR3 in amino acids: CASSGIADTQYF. The CDR3 DNA is TGTGCCAGCAGTGGAATCGCCGATACGCAGTATTTT. This chain links TRBV2 with TRBJ2-3; D call uncertain. The CDR3 length is 12 residues. Germline-derived CDR1 and CDR2 are SNHLY and FYNNEI. V lost 4 bases to trimming and J lost 6 bases, with 8 bases between them.

The gene calls are TRBV7-9 and TRBJ2-5; D is uncertain. The CDR3 is 13 amino acids. Trimming cost V 5 bases and J 5 bases, with 12 bases left between them. From germline, CDR1 is SEHNR and CDR2 FQNEAQ (reference sequence). CDR3 sequence reads: CASSSDGWETQYF. Here the CDR3 DNA reads TGTGCCAGCAGCAGCGACGGTTGGGAGACCCAGTACTTC.

This clonotype was observed a handful of times. V usage is TRBV5-1 and J usage is TRBJ2-3; D perhaps matches TRBD2 (6 bases). V lost 6 bases and J 2 bases, leaving 16 bases between the germline ends. In germline, CDR1 is SGHRS, CDR2 YFSETQ. This CDR3 comprises 15 residues. The CDR3: CASMWGSGHTDTQYF. The DNA for the CDR3 is TGCGCCAGCATGTGGGGTAGCGGACACACAGATACGCAGTATTTT.

Here the CDR3 DNA reads TGCAGTGTCGCCGAGGGATACGAGCAGTACTTC. It translates to CSVAEGYEQYF. The chain uses TRBV20-1 and TRBJ2-7; D possibly corresponds to TRBD2 (5 bases). Germline CDR1 and CDR2: DFQATT and SNEGSKA (reference sequence). CDR3 length equals 11 residues. Trimming took 7 bases from V and 4 from J, leaving 11 bases between them.

This clonotype showed up many times. V gene TRBV7-9 combines with J gene TRBJ2-7, with 7 bases fitting TRBD1. This CDR3 contains 12 residues. Per germline, CDR1 SEHNR and CDR2 FQNEAQ (reference sequence). Unmatched junction bases numbered 2, after V lost 5 bases and J lost 4 bases. This CDR3 is CASSKGQYEQYF. The CDR3 DNA follows: TGTGCCAGCAGCAAGGGACAGTACGAGCAGTACTTC.

This clonotype has a handful of counts. The chain is built from TRBV7-9 and TRBJ2-1, with 9 bases identical to TRBD2. Losses at the gene ends were 0 bases for V and 0 bases for J; bases not matched to a gene: 9. The germline V gene has CDR1 SEHNR and CDR2 FQNEAQ (reference sequence). The CDR3 has 19 residues. The CDR3: CASSLAALAGLSSYNEQFF. The CDR3 DNA reads as TGTGCCAGCAGCTTAGCAGCCCTAGCGGGGCTAAGCTCCTACAATGAGCAGTTCTTC.

There are many counts of this clonotype. The chain couples TRBV7-2 to TRBJ2-3; 9 positions match TRBD2. The ends lost 5 bases at V and 3 bases at J; junction bases unmatched: 9. CDR3 length: 16 residues. Germline V gene sequence: CDR1 SGHTA, CDR2 FQGNSA. The CDR3 here is CASSRLGSGRTDTQYF. CDR3 nucleotides: TGTGCCAGCAGCCGCCTAGGGAGCGGGAGGACAGATACGCAGTATTTT.

In this sample, this clonotype turned up many times. The CDR3 loop is CASSPRSSYNEQFF. The DNA of the CDR3 is TGTGCCAGCAGCCCCCGGTCTAGTTACAATGAGCAGTTCTTC. This chain links TRBV3-1 with TRBJ2-1; the D is unclear. Trimming shortened V by 4 bases and J by 4 bases, and 11 bases separated the two germline ends. The CDR3 contains 14 residues. Germline CDR1 is LGHDT and CDR2 is YNNKEL (reference sequence).

There are a few counts of this clonotype. V gene TRBV3-1 combines with J gene TRBJ2-1; 9 nucleotides match TRBD1. Unmatched junction bases numbered 8, after V lost 4 bases and J lost 7 bases. The CDR3 has 15 amino acids. Germline-derived CDR1 and CDR2 are LGHDT and YNNKEL (reference sequence). In nucleotides, the CDR3 is TGTGCCAGCAGCCTACGACAGGGGGGTAGGAATGAGCAGTTCTTC. Residues: CASSLRQGGRNEQFF.

Many counts were recorded for this clonotype. This rearrangement joins TRBV29-1 to TRBJ1-1, with D possibly TRBD1 on 5 matching bases. CDR3 length equals 12 residues. Trimming left V 6 bases short and J 0 bases short, with 8 bases between. Germline V CDR1 and CDR2: SQVTM, ANQGSEA. As DNA, the CDR3 is TGCAGCGTCAGGGCGATGAACACTGAAGCTTTCTTT. It yields the protein CSVRAMNTEAFF.

This clonotype was seen ten or more times. The chain has TRBV5-5 and TRBJ2-2; D gene uncertain. Germline lookup yields CDR1 SGHKS and CDR2 YYEKEE (reference sequence). V was trimmed by 9 bases and J by 0 bases, leaving 6 bases between them. CDR3 length: 12 amino acids. In nucleotides, the CDR3 is TGTGCCATTCGGACGAACACCGGGGAGCTGTTTTTT. Its translation is CAIRTNTGELFF.

This clonotype was seen many times. The CDR3 nucleotides are TGTGCCAGCAGCTTAGGACAGCTAGAAGAGACCCAGTACTTC. It yields the protein CASSLGQLEETQYF. The rearrangement links TRBV13 to TRBJ2-5; no definite D call. In germline, CDR1 is PRHDT, CDR2 FYEKMQ (reference sequence). The CDR3 is 14 amino acids. Trimming removed 0 bases at V and 3 bases at J, with 8 bases between.

There are many counts of this clonotype. The CDR3 here is CASSYSGPSGETQYF. CDR3 nucleotides: TGTGCCAGCAGTTACTCGGGACCCTCGGGAGAGACCCAGTACTTC. This sequence joins TRBV6-5 and TRBJ2-5; either TRBD1 or TRBD2 may supply D (5 bases each). Per germline, CDR1 MNHEY and CDR2 SVGAGI. The CDR3 contains 15 residues. With 0 bases removed from V and 4 bases from J, the gap between germline ends came to 12 bases.

This clonotype occurred many times. The V call is TRBV5-1, the J call TRBJ2-5, with TRBD1 identical over 9 bases. This CDR3 is built from 14 residues. V lost 4 bases to trimming and J lost 2 bases; unmatched junction nucleotides: 3. The germline gives CDR1 SGHRS, CDR2 YFSETQ. Written as DNA, the CDR3 is TGCGCCAGCAGCATGGGACAGGGTCAAGAGACCCAGTACTTC. It specifies CASSMGQGQETQYF.

This clonotype showed up just a few times. The chain uses TRBV27 and TRBJ2-3, with 10 nucleotides matching TRBD1. The CDR3 has 16 amino acids. V was clipped by 6 bases and J by 4 bases; unmatched bases: 10. CDR1 and CDR2 from the germline V gene are MNHEY and SMNVEV (reference sequence). The CDR3, as DNA: TGTGCCAGCAGCCCACGGACAGGGGGTTTCGCAGATACGCAGTATTTT. Translation gives CASSPRTGGFADTQYF.

J is TRBJ2-3 and V is TRBV7-2, with 11 positions matching TRBD2. The CDR3 is 15 residues long. CDR1 is SGHTA, CDR2 FQGNSA, per germline. V lost 7 bases, J lost 4 bases, and 7 bases stayed unmatched. The CDR3 bases are TGTGCCAGCAACCGGACTAGCGGGCAGCCAGATACGCAGTATTTT. Its protein product is CASNRTSGQPDTQYF. Drawing the rest from reference TRBV7-2 and TRBJ2-3, the complete variable domain is GAGVSQSPSNKVTEKGKDVELRCDPISGHTALYWYRQSLGQGLEFLIYFQGNSAPDKSGLPSDRFSAERTGGSVSTLTIQRTQQEDSAVYLCASNRTSGQPDTQYFGPGTRLTVL.

This sequence joins TRBV12-3 or TRBV12-4 and TRBJ2-3; 12 nucleotides align to TRBD2. With 8 bases clipped from V and 2 bases from J, the junction kept 11 bases outside the gene matches. This CDR3 spans 17 amino acids. The CDR3 loop reads CASWTSGVTRFTDTQYF. CDR3 nucleotides: TGTGCCAGCTGGACTAGCGGGGTTACAAGATTCACAGATACGCAGTATTTT.

This clonotype was seen many times. The rearrangement links TRBV29-1 to TRBJ2-1; the D is unclear. The CDR3 totals 12 residues. Germline V gene data show CDR1 as SQVTM and CDR2 as ANQGSEA. V lost 7 bases, J lost 5 bases, and 12 bases lay in between. CDR3 loop: CSAGRVNNEQFF. Here the CDR3 DNA reads TGCAGCGCCGGTCGTGTGAACAATGAGCAGTTCTTC.

V is TRBV7-8 and J is TRBJ1-1, with D unclear. The CDR3 is 14 amino acids. The V gene's germline CDR1 is SGHVS and CDR2 FQNEAQ. Trimming removed 0 bases from V and 5 bases from J, with 10 bases in between. The CDR3 sequence: CASSLAGMGTEAFF. CDR3 bases: TGTGCCAGCAGCTTAGCAGGGATGGGAACTGAAGCTTTCTTT.

This clonotype was counted only a few times. This chain connects TRBV30 to TRBJ1-1; D call uncertain. The germline V gene has CDR1 GTSNPN and CDR2 SVGIG (reference sequence). The CDR3 spans 13 residues. V was trimmed by 5 bases and J by 4 bases, leaving 14 bases between them. The chain's CDR3 is CAWATPDPTEAFF. DNA of the CDR3: TGTGCCTGGGCTACCCCTGACCCCACTGAAGCTTTCTTT.

The sample holds many counts of this clonotype. This chain uses TRBV6-2 or TRBV6-3 with TRBJ2-1; 8 bases are shared with TRBD2. The CDR3 runs to 15 residues. After removal of 7 bases from V and 4 bases from J, the junction contained 9 bases not matched to a gene. Germline CDR1 is MNHEY and CDR2 is SVGEGT. The CDR3 nucleotides read TGTGCCAGCAACTCCGGCGGGAGGACTTACAATGAGCAGTTCTTC. As protein: CASNSGGRTYNEQFF.

This clonotype was observed many times. This chain links TRBV11-1 with TRBJ2-7; TRBD1 matches 7 bases. The germline V gene has CDR1 SGHAT and CDR2 FQDESV (reference sequence). J was trimmed by 3 bases and V by 5 bases; bases with no gene match: 4. The CDR3 spans 13 residues. CDR3: CASSRGQSYEQYF. In DNA, the CDR3 is TGTGCCAGCAGCAGGGGACAGAGCTACGAGCAGTACTTC.

This clonotype was counted ten times or more. The rearrangement joins TRBV7-3 to TRBJ1-3; D ambiguous. This CDR3 spans 15 amino acids. Trimming took 0 bases from V and 2 from J, leaving 8 bases between them. Germline-derived CDR1 and CDR2 are SGHTA and FQGTGA. The CDR3 reads CASSLTGGAGNTIYF. The CDR3 bases are TGTGCCAGCAGCTTAACCGGCGGAGCTGGAAACACCATATATTTT.

The rearrangement uses TRBV11-2 and TRBJ2-1; D remains unclear. CDR3 length equals 10 residues. V dropped 4 bases and J dropped 9 bases, with 4 bases sitting between them. Germline lookup yields CDR1 SGHAT and CDR2 FQNNGV. The DNA for the CDR3 is TGTGCCAGCAGCTCGGCTGAGCAGTTCTTC. It is translated as CASSSAEQFF.